These 6 T cell receptor beta chains were sequenced from one sample in a study of cytomegalovirus exposure and HLA in healthy donors. The PCR had 60 Vbeta and 13 Jbeta primers. TCRdb's table, derived via immunoSEQ multiplex PCR, lists solely in-frame clones and lacks some. The profile shows over 65,000 clones, more than 80% of them singletons. Source material: PBMCs. The receptors here all came from a woman in her thirties in good health and CMV-seronegative.

As for this clone: A junction boundary mismatches the germline segment, possibly from a read error. Distinct nucleotide sequences in the sample also encode this CDR3. The chain has TRBV18 and TRBJ2-5; a weak D match, TRBD2 (6 bases). Germline V gives CDR1 KGHSH, CDR2 LQKENI. The CDR3 is 14 residues long. The CDR3 reads CASSPPNQEGTQYF. The CDR3 DNA follows: TGTGCCAGCTCGCCACCGAACCAGGAGGGGACCCAGTACTTC.

The gene calls are TRBV6-5 and TRBJ2-7; D remains unclear. From germline, CDR1 is MNHEY and CDR2 SVGAGI. CDR3 length: 15 residues. V lost 0 bases and J 3 bases, leaving 12 bases between the germline ends. The CDR3 reads CASSYSNQASYEQYF. CDR3 sequence (DNA): TGTGCCAGCAGTTACTCGAACCAAGCGAGCTACGAGCAGTACTTC.

The DNA of the CDR3 is TGTGCCAGCAGTACCAGGACAGTTATGTCGACCCAGTACTTC. As protein: CASSTRTVMSTQYF. The chain recombines TRBV28 with TRBJ2-5, with D maybe TRBD1 (6 bases). This CDR3 has 14 residues. Looked up from germline, CDR1 is MDHEN and CDR2 is SYDVKM. Trimming shortened V by 5 bases and J by 7 bases, and 17 bases separated the two germline ends.

The V call is TRBV4-2, the J call TRBJ1-1; TRBD1 agrees at 8 bases. Trimming at V came to 4 bases and at J to 4 bases, leaving 8 bases not matched to a gene. Germline V gene sequence: CDR1 LGHNA, CDR2 YNFKEQ. This CDR3 is 15 amino acids long. This CDR3 reads CASSLKDRATTEAFF. DNA for the CDR3: TGTGCCAGCAGCCTAAAGGACAGGGCGACCACTGAAGCTTTCTTT.

The chain carries TRBV7-6 and TRBJ1-1, with 8 bases lining up with TRBD1. The V gene end was trimmed by 5 bases and the J gene end by 5 bases; junction bases not matched to a gene: 4. The germline V gene has CDR1 SGHVS and CDR2 FNYEAQ. This CDR3 has 13 residues. CDR3 in amino acids: CASSRTGGTEAFF. The CDR3 nucleotides read TGTGCCAGCAGCCGTACAGGGGGTACTGAAGCTTTCTTT.

The chain is built from TRBV14 and TRBJ2-3; D is undetermined. This CDR3 region has 15 residues. CDR1 and CDR2 (germline): SGHDN, FVKESK. V was pared by 0 bases and J by 1 base, with 8 bases between. This CDR3 reads CASSQDLARTDTQYF. CDR3 nucleotides: TGTGCCAGCAGCCAAGATCTGGCCCGCACAGATACGCAGTATTTT.